Below, 6 T cell receptor beta chains from the same sample are listed, as sequenced in a study of T-cell memory formation after mild COVID-19. TCRdb reprocessed the 5' RACE reads via MiXCR and lists one record per CDR3 protein. The sample lists under 40,000 distinct CDR3 sequences; 7.7% were seen once. Sequenced sample: PBMCs or a T cell subset sorted from them (not recorded which). Receptor source: a man between 18 and 35 years old who had mild COVID-19 (a few samples of this study predate the infection). Cell type and time point are not known.

Relative to its sample, this clonotype is medium-sized. The chain couples TRBV6-2 or TRBV6-3 to TRBJ2-2; the D is unclear. CDR3 length: 13 amino acids. Trimming removed 0 bases at V and 4 bases at J, with 3 bases between. Germline assignment: CDR1 MNHEY and CDR2 SVGEGT. This CDR3 is CASSYSTTGELFF. Written as DNA, the CDR3 is TGTGCCAGCAGTTACTCGACCACCGGGGAGCTGTTTTTT.

This clonotype was observed a few times. The chain uses TRBV4-3 and TRBJ1-4, with D perhaps TRBD1 (5 bases). The CDR3 has 16 residues. Looked up from germline, CDR1 is LGHNA and CDR2 is YSLEER. The V and J ends lost 0 bases and 8 bases respectively, with 16 bases between them. The CDR3 DNA is TGCGCCAGCAGCCAAGACCGGGGGAGCCGGTGGGAAAAACTGTTTTTT. As protein: CASSQDRGSRWEKLFF.

This clonotype has at least ten counts. V and J are TRBV4-3 and TRBJ2-5; D is ambiguous. V lost 0 bases and J 1 base, leaving 9 bases between the germline ends. Germline CDR1 reads LGHNA; CDR2 reads YSLEER. The CDR3 covers 15 residues. CDR3 region: CASSQEARVQETQYF. CDR3 nucleotides: TGCGCCAGCAGCCAAGAAGCCCGAGTCCAAGAGACCCAGTACTTC.

The J gene is TRBJ2-6, the V gene TRBV4-2; maybe TRBD1 (5 bases). Germline V CDR1 and CDR2: LGHNA, YNFKEQ. This CDR3 spans 15 amino acids. Trimming pared 3 bases from V and 7 bases from J, leaving 13 bases between. CDR3 sequence (DNA): TGTGCCAGCAGCCATTTACGACAGAGAGCCAACGTCCTGACTTTC. Residues: CASSHLRQRANVLTF.

This clonotype has ten or more counts. This chain joins TRBV4-3 and TRBJ2-2; the D is unclear. The CDR3 loop spans 12 amino acids. Trimming left V 3 bases short and J 4 bases short, with 3 bases between. Germline V CDR1 and CDR2: LGHNA, YSLEER. This CDR3 reads CASSHLTGELFF. Written as DNA, the CDR3 is TGCGCCAGCAGCCACCTCACCGGGGAGCTGTTTTTT.

This clonotype is labeled medium-sized. This chain connects TRBV24-1 to TRBJ2-3; 12 bases are a match to TRBD2. The CDR3 is 15 amino acids. From germline, CDR1 is KGHDR and CDR2 SFDVKD. Trimming removed 6 bases from V and 4 bases from J; junction bases left unmatched: 4. CDR3 DNA sequence: TGTGCCACCAGTCCTGCTAGCGGGGGGGCAGATACGCAGTATTTT. Its protein is CATSPASGGADTQYF.